This T cell receptor beta chain is drawn from a study of identical twins. Points from the study as a whole: The same donors were not followed; conclusions instead depended on cross-sectional statistical analysis.

In TCRdb, the 5' RACE reads were re-called with MiXCR into one record per CDR3 protein. Of approximately 500,000 distinct CDR3 sequences in the sample, 13% to 15% were seen once. V gave up 4 bases and J gave up 15 bases; unmatched junction bases: 10. Germline V CDR1 and CDR2: LGHDT, YNNKEL (reference sequence). The CDR3 is made up of 14 amino acids. This clonotype has a handful of counts. Its antigen is unknown. These same records also appear under a second study, on yellow fever vaccine responses in identical twins.

The TCR originated in a woman aged 18 to 35 in good health. Sequenced material: CD4+ T cells sorted from blood. The chain recombines TRBV3-1 with TRBJ1-6; 9 bases are shared with TRBD1. The CDR3 DNA reads TGTGCCAGCAGCCTACAGGGACAGGGATTGCACCTCCACTTT. It translates to CASSLQGQGLHLHF.